The 29 T cell receptor beta chains presented below share a single source sample, sequenced in a study of shared clonotypes between healthy human individuals. Sequencing used immunoSEQ multiplex PCR; TCRdb keeps in-frame clones, though not all of them. The sample yields about 380,000 clones, about 96% seen once. The sample was memory CD8+ T cells sorted from blood. Noted subset: CD45RO+ cells pooled with CCR7-negative TemRA cells. All receptors derive from a man aged 30 to 45 in good health.

This chain links TRBV9 with TRBJ2-2, with 10 bases that match TRBD2. This CDR3 spans 15 amino acids. The germline V gene encodes CDR1 SGDLS and CDR2 YYNGEE. V shed 0 bases, J shed 8 bases, and the junction held 4 bases outside the gene matches. CDR3 DNA sequence: TGTGCCAGCAGCGTAGAAGCGGGAGGGCGAGGGGAGCTGTTTTTT. Amino acid sequence: CASSVEAGGRGELFF.

The chain uses TRBV19 and TRBJ1-5; D might be TRBD1 (6 bases). The germline V gene has CDR1 LNHDA and CDR2 SQIVND (reference sequence). V lost 9 bases to trimming and J lost 5 bases, with 20 bases between them. CDR3 size: 15 residues. The CDR3 region is CASARTGFEDQPQHF. CDR3 nucleotides: TGTGCCAGCGCCCGAACAGGGTTTGAGGATCAGCCCCAGCATTTT. The full variable domain, completed using reference TRBV19 and TRBJ1-5, is DGGITQSPKYLFRKEGQNVTLSCEQNLNHDAMYWYRQDPGQGLRLIYYSQIVNDFQKGDIAEGYSVSREKKESFPLTVTSAQKNPTAFYLCASARTGFEDQPQHFGDGTRLSIL.

The table lists this clone with a count of one. J is TRBJ1-2 and V is TRBV27, with TRBD1 matching over 11 bases. This CDR3 is 15 amino acids long. The germline V gene has CDR1 MNHEY and CDR2 SMNVEV (reference sequence). After removal of 0 bases from V and 7 bases from J, the junction contained 4 bases not matched to a gene. The DNA of the CDR3 is TGTGCCAGCAGTTTATCCGGGACAGGGGGTTCTGGCTACACCTTC. Translation: CASSLSGTGGSGYTF.

The chain is built from TRBV6-6 and TRBJ2-5, with D unclear. The germline V gene has CDR1 MNHNY and CDR2 SVGAGI (reference sequence). Trimming pared 2 bases from V and 0 bases from J, leaving 4 bases between. CDR3 size: 13 residues. The chain's CDR3 is CASSYPHQETQYF. The CDR3 nucleotides are TGTGCCAGCAGTTACCCTCACCAAGAGACCCAGTACTTC.

This chain links TRBV9 with TRBJ2-7; 7 bases agree with TRBD1. The CDR3 is 16 residues long. Trimming at V came to 0 bases and at J to 3 bases, leaving 9 bases not matched to a gene. Germline lookup yields CDR1 SGDLS and CDR2 YYNGEE. This CDR3 reads CASSVGTTGSYYEQYF. Here the CDR3 DNA reads TGTGCCAGCAGCGTAGGGACGACAGGGAGCTACTACGAGCAGTACTTC.

The chain employs TRBV5-1 and TRBJ2-2; D might be TRBD1 (6 bases). Trimming removed 0 bases from V and 3 bases from J, with 9 bases in between. CDR3 size: 15 residues. CDR1 is SGHRS, CDR2 YFSETQ, per germline. The CDR3 DNA follows: TGCGCCAGCAGCTTGGACAGGGCCGACACCGGGGAGCTGTTTTTT. Its protein is CASSLDRADTGELFF.

This clone was found once. The chain is built from TRBV10-3 and TRBJ2-7; D is uncertain. The CDR3 is 13 residues long. Trimming left V 6 bases short and J 5 bases short, with 14 bases between. Germline assignment: CDR1 ENHRY and CDR2 SYGVKD. CDR3 region: CAISPGLVNEQYF. In nucleotides, the CDR3 is TGTGCCATCAGCCCCGGGCTAGTCAACGAGCAGTACTTC.

V and J are TRBV20-1 and TRBJ2-1; D gene ambiguous. Deletions cut 6 bases from V and 5 bases from J, with 8 bases between. Germline CDR1 is DFQATT and CDR2 is SNEGSKA (reference sequence). This CDR3 comprises 11 residues. CDR3 nucleotide sequence: TGCAGTGCCCCGGCGAACAATGAGCAGTTCTTC. Translating gives CSAPANNEQFF.

This chain links TRBV19 with TRBJ2-2, with 12 bases matching TRBD2. The J segment lost 6 bases and the V segment lost 8 bases, leaving 7 bases of the junction unmatched. The CDR3 is 15 amino acids. Germline V gene sequence: CDR1 LNHDA, CDR2 SQIVND (reference sequence). CDR3 protein: CASSRLAGGAGELFF. Here the CDR3 DNA reads TGTGCCAGTTCCCGGCTAGCGGGGGGGGCCGGGGAGCTGTTTTTT.

The rearrangement links TRBV29-1 to TRBJ2-7, with D possibly TRBD2 on 5 matching bases. The CDR3 is 12 amino acids. V was cut by 5 bases and J by 3 bases, with 11 bases left in between. The germline gives CDR1 SQVTM, CDR2 ANQGSEA. Here the CDR3 reads CSVSGLNYEQYF. The CDR3 DNA reads TGCAGCGTTTCAGGACTTAACTACGAGCAGTACTTC.

This chain links TRBV29-1 with TRBJ2-1, with D perhaps TRBD1 (6 bases). V lost 6 bases and J lost 0, with 12 bases in between. The CDR3 is made up of 14 amino acids. Looked up from germline, CDR1 is SQVTM and CDR2 is ANQGSEA. The CDR3 DNA is TGCAGCGTCTATGTAGGGGGCTCCTACAATGAGCAGTTCTTC. Amino acid sequence: CSVYVGGSYNEQFF.

The chain uses TRBV5-5 and TRBJ1-3; D gene unclear. CDR3 size: 16 residues. The V end was cut by 4 bases, the J end by 0 bases, with 14 bases between. The germline CDR1 and CDR2 sequences are SGHKS and YYEKEE (reference sequence). The CDR3, as DNA: TGTGCCAGCAGCACCCAACCCCTCTCCTCTGGAAACACCATATATTTT. This gives the protein CASSTQPLSSGNTIYF.

The count of this clone is one. The chain combines TRBV6-1 with TRBJ1-2, with 11 positions matching TRBD1. This CDR3 comprises 15 residues. Germline V CDR1 and CDR2: MNHNS, SASEGT. V was pared by 3 bases and J by 4 bases, with 4 bases of the junction left unmatched. CDR3 nucleotide sequence: TGTGCCAGCAGTGATGGGACAGGGGGAATCTATGGCTACACCTTC. Protein sequence: CASSDGTGGIYGYTF.

With respect to this clone: The same CDR3 arises from other DNA sequences in this sample as well. V usage is TRBV30 and J usage is TRBJ2-7; D gene uncertain. The CDR3 is 11 amino acids. The ends were cut back, 1 base at V and 1 base at J, with 2 bases in the middle. Germline CDR1 GTSNPN, CDR2 SVGIG (reference sequence). In DNA form, the CDR3 reads TGTGCCTGGAGTGGATCCTACGAGCAGTACTTC. This encodes CAWSGSYEQYF.

The rearrangement joins TRBV9 to TRBJ2-1; D call uncertain. V was cut by 0 bases and J by 3 bases, with 4 bases left in between. Germline values: CDR1 SGDLS, CDR2 YYNGEE. The CDR3 spans 13 residues. CDR3 DNA sequence: TGTGCCAGCAGCGTAGGACACTACAATGAGCAGTTCTTC. Translating gives CASSVGHYNEQFF.

The rearrangement links TRBV5-1 to TRBJ2-7; perhaps D is TRBD1 or TRBD2 (7 bases each). The CDR3 consists of 14 residues. The germline gives CDR1 SGHRS, CDR2 YFSETQ. The V end was cut by 5 bases, the J end by 0 bases, with 12 bases between. CDR3 sequence (DNA): TGCGCCAGCAGGAGCGGGACAGTCTCCTACGAGCAGTACTTC. Protein product: CASRSGTVSYEQYF.

The V gene is TRBV7-8, the J gene TRBJ2-2, with D perhaps matching TRBD1 or TRBD2 (5 bases each). With 5 bases removed from V and 6 bases from J, the gap between germline ends came to 10 bases. Germline assignment: CDR1 SGHVS and CDR2 FQNEAQ. The CDR3 spans 13 residues. CDR3 residues: CASSAGTAGELFF. The CDR3 DNA follows: TGTGCCAGCAGCGCCGGGACGGCCGGGGAGCTGTTTTTT.

V gene TRBV5-1 combines with J gene TRBJ1-5; possibly TRBD1 for D (5 bases). V lost 4 bases to trimming and J lost 7 bases, with 15 bases between them. The germline V gene encodes CDR1 SGHRS and CDR2 YFSETQ. The CDR3 covers 14 residues. In DNA form, the CDR3 reads TGCGCCAGCAGCCCTGGTGGGGGGGAACAGCCCCAGCATTTT. It yields the protein CASSPGGGEQPQHF.

The rearrangement uses TRBV7-2 and TRBJ2-7, with D unclear. CDR3 length: 15 residues. Trimming shortened V by 1 base and J by 0 bases, and 10 bases separated the two germline ends. Germline V gene lookup returns CDR1 SGHTA and CDR2 FQGNSA. The CDR3 DNA is TGTGCCAGCAGCTTAGACGTCACCCACTCCTACGAGCAGTACTTC. Its translation is CASSLDVTHSYEQYF.

V and J are TRBV7-2 and TRBJ2-7; D could derive from TRBD1 or TRBD2 (5 bases each). V was shortened by 4 bases and J by 0 bases, with 10 bases between the two germline ends. Germline V lookup: CDR1 SGHTA, CDR2 FQGNSA. The CDR3 is 14 residues long. The CDR3: CASSSGRLSYEQYF. CDR3 nucleotides: TGTGCCAGCAGCTCGGGACGGCTCTCCTACGAGCAGTACTTC.

As regards this clone: This specimen includes other DNA sequences encoding the same CDR3. The chain is built from TRBV5-1 and TRBJ2-5; 9 nucleotides agree with TRBD1. Germline V gene sequence: CDR1 SGHRS, CDR2 YFSETQ. This CDR3 contains 14 residues. After removal of 3 bases from V and 4 bases from J, the junction contained 4 bases not matched to a gene. CDR3 sequence reads: CASSSGTGRETQYF. CDR3 nucleotides: TGCGCCAGCAGCTCCGGGACAGGGCGAGAGACCCAGTACTTC.

J is TRBJ1-4 and V is TRBV4-1; D not resolved. Germline V gene data show CDR1 as MGHRA and CDR2 as YSYEKL. The germline V and J ends were trimmed by 3 bases and 1 base, with 9 bases remaining between them. The CDR3 sequence is 15 residues long. In nucleotides, the CDR3 is TGCGCCAGCAGCCAGGTCGCGGGAACTAATGAAAAACTGTTTTTT. Translating gives CASSQVAGTNEKLFF.

The gene calls are TRBV28 and TRBJ1-5; D is perhaps TRBD1 (5 bases). V lost 6 bases, J lost 11 bases, and 14 bases lay in between. CDR1 and CDR2 (germline): MDHEN, SYDVKM. The CDR3 is 12 amino acids. CDR3 bases: TGTGCCAGCAGATCTCGACAGCGAACCCAGCATTTT. Translating it yields CASRSRQRTQHF.

For this clone: The same CDR3 arises from other DNA sequences in this sample as well. The chain is built from TRBV7-9 and TRBJ2-3; 7 bases agree with TRBD2. Germline CDR1 and CDR2: SEHNR and FQNEAQ (reference sequence). V gave up 1 base and J gave up 3 bases; unmatched junction bases: 7. The CDR3 consists of 16 residues. DNA for the CDR3: TGTGCCAGCAGCTTAGGCGGCGGGAGAGGGACAGATACGCAGTATTTT. Its translation is CASSLGGGRGTDTQYF.

This rearrangement joins TRBV14 to TRBJ2-7; 7 nucleotides match TRBD2. The CDR3 contains 13 residues. V was clipped by 6 bases and J by 5 bases; unmatched bases: 7. Germline values: CDR1 SGHDN, CDR2 FVKESK. In DNA form, the CDR3 reads TGTGCCAGCAGTGGAGGGAGGGCGGACGAGCAGTACTTC. It yields the protein CASSGGRADEQYF.

CDR3 sequence: CARSLTVTNYGYTF. The DNA for the CDR3 is TGTGCCAGAAGCTTAACAGTTACTAACTATGGCTACACCTTC. V usage is TRBV5-3 and J usage is TRBJ1-2; no firm D call. TRBV5-3 is marked as an open reading frame, function uncertain. V dropped 2 bases and J dropped 0 bases, with 8 bases sitting between them. This CDR3 is built from 14 residues.

This clone was seen more than once but under ten times. This chain links TRBV30 with TRBJ1-2, with 7 nucleotides matching TRBD1. The germline gives CDR1 GTSNPN, CDR2 SVGIG (reference sequence). The V segment lost 2 bases and the J segment 4 bases; nucleotides outside the gene matches: 1. The CDR3 contains 12 residues. The CDR3 sequence: CAWSRTGYGYTF. For the CDR3, the DNA is TGTGCCTGGAGTAGGACAGGCTATGGCTACACCTTC.

This clone was detected only a few times. The chain has TRBV30 and TRBJ1-5, with TRBD1 as a possible D gene (5 bases). There are 12 residues in the CDR3. V shed 1 base and J shed 6 bases, with 7 bases lying between them. The germline CDR1 and CDR2 sequences are GTSNPN and SVGIG (reference sequence). This CDR3 is CAWSGTGQPQHF. Written as DNA, the CDR3 is TGTGCCTGGAGTGGAACAGGTCAGCCCCAGCATTTT.

The chain has TRBV7-9 and TRBJ1-5; tentative D call: TRBD1 (5 bases). Germline V gives CDR1 SEHNR, CDR2 FQNEAQ (reference sequence). The CDR3 covers 15 residues. Trimming removed 5 bases at V and 5 bases at J, with 16 bases between. The CDR3 loop reads CASSRGQTPYQPQHF. For the CDR3, the DNA is TGTGCCAGCAGCCGAGGACAAACACCCTATCAGCCCCAGCATTTT.